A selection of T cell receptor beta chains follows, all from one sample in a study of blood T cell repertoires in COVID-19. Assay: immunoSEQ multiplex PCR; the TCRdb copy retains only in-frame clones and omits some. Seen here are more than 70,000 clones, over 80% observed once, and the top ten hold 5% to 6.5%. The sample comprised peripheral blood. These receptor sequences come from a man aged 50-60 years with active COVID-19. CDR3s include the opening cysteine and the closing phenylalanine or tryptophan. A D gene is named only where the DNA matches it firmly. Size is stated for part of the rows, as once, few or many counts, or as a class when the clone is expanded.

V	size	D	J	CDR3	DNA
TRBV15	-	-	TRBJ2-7	CATSRDSGYEQYF	TGTGCCACCAGCAGAGATTCGGGGTACGAGCAGTACTTC
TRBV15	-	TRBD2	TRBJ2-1	CATSRFGLAGPSYNEQFF	TGTGCCACCAGCAGGTTCGGCCTAGCGGGCCCTTCCTACAATGAGCAGTTCTTC
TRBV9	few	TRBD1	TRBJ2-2	CASSVRTGVIGELFF	TGTGCCAGCAGCGTCAGGACAGGGGTAATCGGGGAGCTGTTTTTT
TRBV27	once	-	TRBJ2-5	CASSLSAPVETQYF	TGTGCCAGCAGTTTATCGGCCCCCGTGGAGACCCAGTACTTC
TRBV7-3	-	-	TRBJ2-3	CASSLTRNTDTQYF	TGTGCCAGCAGCTTAACGCGGAACACAGATACGCAGTATTTT
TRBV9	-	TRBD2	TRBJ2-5	CASSATSGGGETQYF	TGTGCCAGCAGCGCGACTAGCGGAGGGGGAGAGACCCAGTACTTC
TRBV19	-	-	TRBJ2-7	CASSINPAGVEQYF	TGTGCCAGTAGTATAAACCCCGCCGGGGTCGAGCAGTACTTC
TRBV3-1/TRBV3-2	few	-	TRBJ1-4	CASSHRATNEKLFF	TGTGCCAGCAGCCACAGGGCAACTAATGAAAAACTGTTTTTT
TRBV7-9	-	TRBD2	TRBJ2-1	CASSSTSGRYNEQFF	TGTGCCAGCAGCAGCACTAGCGGGAGATACAATGAGCAGTTCTTC
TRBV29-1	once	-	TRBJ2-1	CSVRREGEQFF	TGCAGCGTCAGGAGAGAGGGTGAGCAGTTCTTC
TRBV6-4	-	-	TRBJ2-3	CASSSGNTQYF	TGTGCCAGCAGTTCGGGGAATACGCAGTATTTT
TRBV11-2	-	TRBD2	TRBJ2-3	CASSRSSGGSTDTQYF	TGTGCCAGCAGTAGGTCTAGCGGGGGAAGCACAGATACGCAGTATTTT
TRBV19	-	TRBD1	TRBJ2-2	CASSIPAPGQGNTGELFF	TGTGCCAGTAGTATACCAGCTCCAGGACAGGGCAACACCGGGGAGCTGTTTTTT
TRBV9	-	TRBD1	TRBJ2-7	CASSPGQGFLGEQYF	TGTGCCAGCAGCCCCGGACAGGGATTTCTAGGCGAGCAGTACTTC
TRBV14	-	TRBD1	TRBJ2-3	CASSQDHDREWDTQYF	TGTGCCAGCAGCCAAGATCACGACAGGGAGTGGGATACGCAGTATTTT
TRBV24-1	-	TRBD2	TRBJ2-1	CATSDALAGRYNEQFF	TGTGCCACCAGTGATGCACTAGCGGGACGGTACAATGAGCAGTTCTTC
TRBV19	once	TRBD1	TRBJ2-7	CASSAFRTGSPYEQYF	TGTGCCAGTAGTGCATTTCGGACAGGGTCCCCCTACGAGCAGTACTTC
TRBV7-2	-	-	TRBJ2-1	CASSPEANRRLSYNEQFF	TGTGCCAGCAGCCCGGAAGCCAACAGGCGACTGTCCTACAATGAGCAGTTCTTC
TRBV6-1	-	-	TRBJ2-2	CASSEGQESFSKFF	TGTGCCAGCAGTGAAGGACAGGAAAGCTTCAGCAAGTTTTTT
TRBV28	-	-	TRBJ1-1	CASTGLGALEAFF	TGTGCCAGCACTGGTTTGGGGGCTTTGGAAGCTTTCTTT
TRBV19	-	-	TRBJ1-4	CASSISWGPNEKLFF	TGTGCCAGTAGTATATCCTGGGGCCCGAATGAAAAACTGTTTTTT
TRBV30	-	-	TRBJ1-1	CALGRSSPEAFF	TGTGCCTTGGGCCGGAGTTCGCCTGAAGCTTTCTTT
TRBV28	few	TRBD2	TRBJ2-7	CASRASGGYEQYF	TGTGCCAGCCGAGCTAGCGGGGGTTACGAGCAGTACTTC
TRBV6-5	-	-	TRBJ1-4	CASRRQTNEKLFF	TGTGCCAGCAGGCGGCAAACTAATGAAAAACTGTTTTTT
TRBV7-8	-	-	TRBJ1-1	CASSQSRGGTEAFF	TGTGCCAGCAGCCAATCCCGGGGGGGGACTGAAGCTTTCTTT
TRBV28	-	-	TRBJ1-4	CASRSSNEKLFF	TGTGCCAGCCGGAGTTCTAATGAAAAACTGTTTTTT
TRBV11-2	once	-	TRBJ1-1	CASSNIRTVEAFF	TGTGCCAGCAGCAATATAAGGACAGTCGAAGCTTTCTTT
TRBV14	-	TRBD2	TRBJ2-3	CASSQDPGQRTSGEYTQYF	TGTGCCAGCAGCCAAGATCCAGGCCAAAGGACTAGCGGGGAGTATACGCAGTATTTT
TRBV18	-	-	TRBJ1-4	CASSPPEGGNGEKLFF	TGTGCCAGCTCACCCCCCGAGGGGGGGAATGGCGAAAAACTGTTTTTT
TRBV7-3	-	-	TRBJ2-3	CASSPLHLTDTQYF	TGTGCCAGCAGCCCACTACATCTCACAGATACGCAGTATTTT
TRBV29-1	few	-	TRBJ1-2	CSALLSHGYTF	TGCAGCGCCCTACTGTCCCATGGCTACACCTTC
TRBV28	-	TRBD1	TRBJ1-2	CASSLPGTGAMNYGYTF	TGTGCCAGCAGCCTTCCGGGGACAGGGGCGATGAACTATGGCTACACCTTC
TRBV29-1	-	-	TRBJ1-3	CSVVQGSGNTIYF	TGCAGCGTTGTCCAGGGTTCAGGAAACACCATATATTTT
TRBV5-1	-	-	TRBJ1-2	CASSLYAGFNYGYTF	TGCGCCAGCAGCTTGTACGCGGGATTTAACTATGGCTACACCTTC
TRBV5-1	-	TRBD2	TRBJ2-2	CASSRSGINTGELFF	TGCGCCAGCAGCCGCAGCGGGATTAACACCGGGGAGCTGTTTTTT
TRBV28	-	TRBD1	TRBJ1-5	CASRTRGHQPQHF	TGTGCCAGCAGGACCAGGGGGCATCAGCCCCAGCATTTT
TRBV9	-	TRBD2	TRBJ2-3	CASSAGTSGTDTQYF	TGTGCCAGCAGCGCCGGGACTAGCGGGACGGATACGCAGTATTTT
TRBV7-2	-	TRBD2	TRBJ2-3	CASSLGLAYTDTQYF	TGTGCCAGCAGCCTAGGACTAGCCTACACAGATACGCAGTATTTT
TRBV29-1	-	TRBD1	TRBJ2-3	CSVEWKGAGGTDTQYF	TGCAGCGTTGAATGGAAGGGGGCAGGGGGCACAGATACGCAGTATTTT
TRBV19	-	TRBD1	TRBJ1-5	CASSADRGPGPQHF	TGTGCCAGTAGTGCAGACAGGGGGCCGGGGCCCCAGCATTTT
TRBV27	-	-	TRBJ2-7	CASSLSATGREQYF	TGTGCCAGCAGTTTATCTGCGACAGGGCGGGAACAGTACTTC
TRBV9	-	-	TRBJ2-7	CASSEGSGYSYEQYF	TGTGCCAGCAGCGAGGGTAGCGGCTACTCCTACGAGCAGTACTTC
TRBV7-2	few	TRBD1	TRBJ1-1	CASSLGGTGNTEAFF	TGTGCCAGCAGCTTAGGTGGGACAGGGAACACTGAAGCTTTCTTT
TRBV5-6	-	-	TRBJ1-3	CASSSGPTGSGNTIYF	TGTGCCAGCAGCTCCGGCCCGACAGGCTCTGGAAACACCATATATTTT
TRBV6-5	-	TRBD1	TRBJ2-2	CASSYRTGNTGELFF	TGTGCCAGCAGTTACCGGACAGGGAACACCGGGGAGCTGTTTTTT
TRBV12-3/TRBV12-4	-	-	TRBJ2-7	CASRGDFAYEQYF	TGTGCCAGCAGGGGGGACTTCGCCTACGAGCAGTACTTC
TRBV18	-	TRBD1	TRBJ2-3	CASSTGGPPDTQYF	TGTGCCAGCTCCACAGGGGGACCCCCAGATACGCAGTATTTT
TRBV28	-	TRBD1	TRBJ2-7	CASSAIIGTARSYEQYF	TGTGCCAGCAGCGCCATTATCGGGACAGCCCGATCGTACGAGCAGTACTTC
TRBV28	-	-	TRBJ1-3	CASSLYQPLSGNTIYF	TGTGCCAGCAGTTTATATCAGCCTCTTAGCGGAAACACCATATATTTT
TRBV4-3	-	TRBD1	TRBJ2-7	CASSPQAGGGVYEQYF	TGCGCCAGCAGCCCCCAGGCAGGGGGTGGGGTCTACGAGCAGTACTTC
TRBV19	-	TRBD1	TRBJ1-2	CASSIDPPYPTGQVLRYTF	TGTGCCAGTAGTATAGACCCCCCCTATCCGACAGGGCAAGTATTGCGCTACACCTTC
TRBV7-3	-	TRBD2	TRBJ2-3	CASSLQRGGADTQYF	TGTGCCAGCAGCCTCCAGCGGGGGGGGGCAGATACGCAGTATTTT
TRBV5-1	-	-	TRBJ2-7	CASRLDSTYEQYF	TGCGCCAGCAGGTTGGACAGTACCTACGAGCAGTACTTC
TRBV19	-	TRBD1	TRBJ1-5	CASSRGDRGANQPQHF	TGTGCCAGTAGTAGGGGGGACAGGGGCGCCAATCAGCCCCAGCATTTT
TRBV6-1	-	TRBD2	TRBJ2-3	CASSGGTSGGRLFGQYF	TGTGCCAGCAGTGGGGGGACTAGCGGGGGCCGCCTATTCGGGCAGTATTTT
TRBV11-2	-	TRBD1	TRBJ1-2	CASSVRQGAYGYTF	TGTGCCAGCAGCGTTAGACAGGGGGCCTATGGCTACACCTTC
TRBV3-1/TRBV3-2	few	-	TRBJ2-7	CASSQDTYEQYF	TGTGCCAGCAGCCAAGATACCTACGAGCAGTACTTC
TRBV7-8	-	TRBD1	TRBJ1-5	CASSPYKTPPTGSNQPQHF	TGTGCCAGCAGCCCTTATAAGACCCCCCCGACAGGGAGCAATCAGCCCCAGCATTTT
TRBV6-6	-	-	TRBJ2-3	CASSYSAAKDTQYF	TGTGCCAGCAGTTACTCGGCGGCTAAGGATACGCAGTATTTT